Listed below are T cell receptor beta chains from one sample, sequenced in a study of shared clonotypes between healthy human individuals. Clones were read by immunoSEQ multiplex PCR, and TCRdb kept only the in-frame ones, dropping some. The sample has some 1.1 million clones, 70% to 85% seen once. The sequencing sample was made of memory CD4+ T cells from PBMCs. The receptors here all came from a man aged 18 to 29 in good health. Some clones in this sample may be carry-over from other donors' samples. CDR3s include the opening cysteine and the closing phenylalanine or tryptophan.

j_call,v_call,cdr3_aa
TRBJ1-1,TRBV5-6,CASSRQGPVGAFF
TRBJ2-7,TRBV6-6,CASSRTSGTGAYEQYF
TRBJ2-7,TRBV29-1,CSVGDDRDYEQYF
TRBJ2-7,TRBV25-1,CASSAAKGQIYEQYF
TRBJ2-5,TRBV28,CASTTPSRETQYF
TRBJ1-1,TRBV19,CATIPRGLTEAFF
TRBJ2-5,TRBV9,CASSAGIPQETQYF
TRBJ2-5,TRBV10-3,CAISESRVAQETQYF
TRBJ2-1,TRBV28,CASSLWTSGGPFNEQFF
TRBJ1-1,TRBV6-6,CASSVGTLRNTEAFF
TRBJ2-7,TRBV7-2,CASSFSSGTWWSYEQYF
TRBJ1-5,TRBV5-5,CASSRERGQPQHF
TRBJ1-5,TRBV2,CASSFPGPFPHF
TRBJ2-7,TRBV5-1,CASSPRTGGEQYF
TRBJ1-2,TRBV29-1,CSVEDRGRDYGYTF
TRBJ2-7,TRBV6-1,CASSEYGTPYEQYF
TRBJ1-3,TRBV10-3,CAISEDNSGNTIYF
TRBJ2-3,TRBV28,CASSLTDTQYF
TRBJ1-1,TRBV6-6,CASSYSWNTEAFF
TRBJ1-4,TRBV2,CASGGRTTNEKLFF
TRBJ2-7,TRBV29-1,CSVEVKGRYEQYF
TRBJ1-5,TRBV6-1,CASRVQGSSQPQHF
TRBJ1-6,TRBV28,CASRKGRDSYNSPLHF
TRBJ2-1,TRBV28,CASSFRASGSREQFF
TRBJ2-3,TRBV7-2,CASSSGQGLGDTQYF
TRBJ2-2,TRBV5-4,CASSAGTGGELFF
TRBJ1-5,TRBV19,CASSPLRQANQPQHF
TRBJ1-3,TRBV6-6,CASRPAAGEAGNTIYF
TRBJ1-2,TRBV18,CASSPGGKEDGYTF
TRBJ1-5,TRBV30,CAWSGRDRGSSGRQPQHF
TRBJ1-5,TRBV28,CASSFVQADVGDNQPQHF
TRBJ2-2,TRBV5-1,CASQDTPNTGELFF
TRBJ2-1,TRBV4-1,CASSQSPTGIYNEQFF
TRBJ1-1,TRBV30,CAWNRNMNTEAFF
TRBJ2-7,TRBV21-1,CASSNGREDEQYF
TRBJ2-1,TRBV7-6,CASSTGLGGGDEQFF
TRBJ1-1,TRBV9,CASSVGYRDTEAFF
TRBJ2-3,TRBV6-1,CASSEQGRVTDTQYF
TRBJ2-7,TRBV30,CAWSVGGRAYEQYF
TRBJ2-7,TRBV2,CASSEDRGGEQYF
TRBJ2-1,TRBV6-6,CASSYSKPYNEQFF